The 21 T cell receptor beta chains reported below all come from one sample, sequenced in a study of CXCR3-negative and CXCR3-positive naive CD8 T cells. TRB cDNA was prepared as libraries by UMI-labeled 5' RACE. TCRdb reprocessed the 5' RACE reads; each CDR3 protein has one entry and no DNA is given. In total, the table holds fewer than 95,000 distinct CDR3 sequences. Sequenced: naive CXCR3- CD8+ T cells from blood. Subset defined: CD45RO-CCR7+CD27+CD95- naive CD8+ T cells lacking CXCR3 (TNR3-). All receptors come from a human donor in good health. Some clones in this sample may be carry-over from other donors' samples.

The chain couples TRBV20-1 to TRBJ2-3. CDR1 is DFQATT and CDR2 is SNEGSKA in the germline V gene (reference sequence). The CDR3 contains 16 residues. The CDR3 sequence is CSASSWVSSSTDTQYF.

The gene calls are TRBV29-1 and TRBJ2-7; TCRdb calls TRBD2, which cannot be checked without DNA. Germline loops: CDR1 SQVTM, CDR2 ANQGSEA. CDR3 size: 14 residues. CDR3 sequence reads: CSVRTSGPSYEQYF.

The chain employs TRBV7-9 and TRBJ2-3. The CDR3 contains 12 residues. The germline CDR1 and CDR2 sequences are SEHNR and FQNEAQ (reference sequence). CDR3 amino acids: CASRASDDTQYF.

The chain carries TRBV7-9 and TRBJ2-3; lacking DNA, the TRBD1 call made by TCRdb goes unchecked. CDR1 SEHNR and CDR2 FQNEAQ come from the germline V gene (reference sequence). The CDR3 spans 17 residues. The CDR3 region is CASSPPIPGPGTDTQYF.

CDR3 region: CASSIGTGYNNEQFF. The rearrangement joins TRBV28 to TRBJ2-1; TCRdb returns TRBD1, unconfirmable since there is no DNA. The CDR3 length is 15 residues. Germline CDR1 reads MDHEN; CDR2 reads SYDVKM.

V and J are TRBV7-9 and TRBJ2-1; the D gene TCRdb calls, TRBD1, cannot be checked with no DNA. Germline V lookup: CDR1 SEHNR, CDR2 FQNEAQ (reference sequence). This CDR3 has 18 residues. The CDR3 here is CASSLGPRKGPLYNEQFF.

This chain's CDR3 is CSVEGTGWNEQFF. The chain uses TRBV29-1 and TRBJ2-1; the TCRdb call, TRBD1, lacks DNA for checking. Germline values: CDR1 SQVTM, CDR2 ANQGSEA. This CDR3 is built from 13 residues.

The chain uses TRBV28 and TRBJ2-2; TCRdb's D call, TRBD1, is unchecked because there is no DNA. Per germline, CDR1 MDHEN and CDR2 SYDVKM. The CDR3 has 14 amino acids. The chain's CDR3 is CASTPDTNTGELFF.

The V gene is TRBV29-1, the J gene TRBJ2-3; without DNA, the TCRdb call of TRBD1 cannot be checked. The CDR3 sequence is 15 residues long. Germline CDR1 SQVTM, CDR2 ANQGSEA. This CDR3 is CSVGSGGTNTDTQYF.

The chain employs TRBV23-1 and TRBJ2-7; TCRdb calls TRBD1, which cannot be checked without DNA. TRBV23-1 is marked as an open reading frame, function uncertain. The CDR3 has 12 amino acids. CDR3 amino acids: CASRLLDNVQYF.

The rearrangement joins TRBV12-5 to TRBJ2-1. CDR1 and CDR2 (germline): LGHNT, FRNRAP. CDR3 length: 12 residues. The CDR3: CASGYLGNEQFF.

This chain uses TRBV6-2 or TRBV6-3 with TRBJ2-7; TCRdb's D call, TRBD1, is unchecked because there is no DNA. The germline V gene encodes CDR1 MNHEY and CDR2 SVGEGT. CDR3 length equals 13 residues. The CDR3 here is CASSGQGLYEQYF.

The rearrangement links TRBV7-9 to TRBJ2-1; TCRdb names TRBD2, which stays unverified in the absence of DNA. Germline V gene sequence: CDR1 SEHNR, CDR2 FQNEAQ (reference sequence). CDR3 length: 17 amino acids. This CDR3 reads CASSSIRASGGHNEQFF.

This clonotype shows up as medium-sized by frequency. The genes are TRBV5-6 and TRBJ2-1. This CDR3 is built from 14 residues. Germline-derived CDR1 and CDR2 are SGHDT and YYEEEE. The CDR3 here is CASSFGTPYNEQFF.

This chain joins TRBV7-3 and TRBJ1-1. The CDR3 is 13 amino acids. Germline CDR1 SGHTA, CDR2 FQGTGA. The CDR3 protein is CASSWEVNTEAFF.

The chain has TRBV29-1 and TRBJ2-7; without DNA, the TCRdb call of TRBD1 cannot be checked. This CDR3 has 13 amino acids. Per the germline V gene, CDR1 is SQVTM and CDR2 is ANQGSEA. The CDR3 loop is CSVEQGEGYEQCF.

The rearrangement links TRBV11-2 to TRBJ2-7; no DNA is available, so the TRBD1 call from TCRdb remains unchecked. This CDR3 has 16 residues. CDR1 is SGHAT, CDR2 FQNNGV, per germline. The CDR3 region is CASSFWLTPSSYEQYF.

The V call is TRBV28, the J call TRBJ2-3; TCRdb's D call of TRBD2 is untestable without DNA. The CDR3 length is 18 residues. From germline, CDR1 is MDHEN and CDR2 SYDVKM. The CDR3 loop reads CASSPGLAGGAATDTQYF. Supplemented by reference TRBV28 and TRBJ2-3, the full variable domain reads DVKVTQSSRYLVKRTGEKVFLECVQDMDHENMFWYRQDPGLGLRLIYFSYDVKMKEKGDIPEGYSVSREKKERFSLILESASTNQTSMYLCASSPGLAGGAATDTQYFGPGTRLTVL.

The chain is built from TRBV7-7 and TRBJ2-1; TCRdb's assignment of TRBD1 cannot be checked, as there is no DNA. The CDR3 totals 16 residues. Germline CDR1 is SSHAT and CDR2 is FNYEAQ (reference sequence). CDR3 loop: CASSPSPLGGRNEQFF.

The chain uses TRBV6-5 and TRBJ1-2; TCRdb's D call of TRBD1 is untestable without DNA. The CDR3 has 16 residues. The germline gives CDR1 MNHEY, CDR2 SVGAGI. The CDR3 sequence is CASSRPPGQGADGYTF.

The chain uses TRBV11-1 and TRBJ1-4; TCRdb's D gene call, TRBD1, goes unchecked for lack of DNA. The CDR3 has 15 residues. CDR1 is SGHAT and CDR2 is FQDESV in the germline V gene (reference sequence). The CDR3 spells CASSARTGGDEKLFF.